A selection of T cell receptor beta chains follows, all from one sample in a study of blood T cell repertoires in COVID-19. Sequenced by immunoSEQ multiplex PCR; TCRdb stores in-frame clones only, minus some. The sample yields just under 150,000 clones, approximately 81% seen once. The sample comprised peripheral blood. The receptor source for this set is a human donor with acute or convalescent COVID-19. The donor label of this sample is uncertain. The CDR3 runs from the conserved cysteine through the conserved F or W. Fields, in order: V gene, J gene, D gene, clone size, CDR3 DNA, CDR3 protein. The D gene is left open where the match is weak. The size of a clone is reported for some rows only, either as once, few or many, or as a class for expanded clones.

>TRBV7-3|TRBJ2-1|TRBD2|once
TGTGCCAGCAGCCTAGCGGGAGGGCTGGGTGAGCAGTTCTTC
CASSLAGGLGEQFF
>TRBV28|TRBJ1-2|TRBD1|once
TGTGCCAGCAGAGGGACAGGGGGTGACTATGGCTACACCTTC
CASRGTGGDYGYTF
>TRBV7-8|TRBJ2-2|TRBD2|-
TGTGCCAGCAGCTTACCTAGCGGGGGCGCGAACACCGGGGAGCTGTTTTTT
CASSLPSGGANTGELFF
>TRBV19|TRBJ2-4|-|-
TGTGCCACCAAGGACAGCCGTCTAGCCAAAAACATTCAGTACTTC
CATKDSRLAKNIQYF
>TRBV5-1|TRBJ1-1|-|once
TGCGCCAGCAGCTTTGGCGGGACCACCTCTAACACTGAAGCTTTCTTT
CASSFGGTTSNTEAFF
>TRBV6-2/TRBV6-3|TRBJ2-7|-|-
TGTGCCAGCAGTTACAACTTAGGCGCTAGCTCCTACGAGCAGTACTTC
CASSYNLGASSYEQYF
>TRBV24-1|TRBJ1-5|-|-
TGTGCCACCAGTGATGGCAGGAGGGAAATAAGCAATCAGCCCCAGCATTTT
CATSDGRREISNQPQHF
>TRBV30|TRBJ1-6|-|-
TGTGCCTGGAGTCTCACTCACTCCTATAATTCACCCCTCCACTTT
CAWSLTHSYNSPLHF
>TRBV10-3|TRBJ2-1|-|-
TGTGCCACCCACCCGGGACTCTTAGACAATGAGCAGTTCTTC
CATHPGLLDNEQFF
>TRBV19|TRBJ2-2|TRBD2|-
TGTGCCAGTAGGACGCGACTAGCGGGCGTCGGCGGGGAGCTGTTTTTT
CASRTRLAGVGGELFF
>TRBV5-1|TRBJ2-7|TRBD1|-
TGCGCCAGCAGCTTGGGTGGGGACAGGGGCCACGAGCAGTACTTC
CASSLGGDRGHEQYF
>TRBV7-3|TRBJ2-2|TRBD1|-
TGTGCCAGCAGCCGATCAGGGGGCGGTGACACCGGGGAGCTGTTTTTT
CASSRSGGGDTGELFF
>TRBV9|TRBJ2-1|-|-
TGTGCCAGCAGCGTAAGTTCGAGCCTGAACTACAATGAGCAGTTCTTC
CASSVSSSLNYNEQFF
>TRBV7-2|TRBJ1-1|TRBD1|-
TGTGCCAGCAGCTTAGAACGGGGACAGTTCGCTGAAGCTTTCTTT
CASSLERGQFAEAFF